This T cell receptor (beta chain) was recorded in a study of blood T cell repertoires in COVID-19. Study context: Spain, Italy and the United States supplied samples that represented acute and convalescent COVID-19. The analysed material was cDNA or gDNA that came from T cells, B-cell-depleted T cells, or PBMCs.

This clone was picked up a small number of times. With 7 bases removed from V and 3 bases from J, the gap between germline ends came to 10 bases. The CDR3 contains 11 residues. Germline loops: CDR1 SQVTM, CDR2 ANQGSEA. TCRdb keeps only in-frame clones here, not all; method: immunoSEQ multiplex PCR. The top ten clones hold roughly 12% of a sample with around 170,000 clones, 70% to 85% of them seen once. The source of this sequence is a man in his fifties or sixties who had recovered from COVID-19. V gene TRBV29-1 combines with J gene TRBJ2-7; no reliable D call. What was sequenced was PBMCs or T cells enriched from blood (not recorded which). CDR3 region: CSAYRDYEQYF. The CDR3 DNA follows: TGCAGCGCTTACAGAGACTACGAGCAGTACTTC.